This TCR beta chain was profiled in a study of T cells in Graves' hyperthyroidism and ophthalmopathy. Regarding the study as a whole: Model-based prediction identified ophthalmopathy a median 6.5 months prior to its onset.

Patients aged 18 to 65 with hyperthyroidism were newly diagnosed, with duration under 2 months. Each diagnosis was grounded in clinical symptoms, serum thyroxine and TRAb, thyroid ultrasound, and orbital computed tomography. This clonotype was recorded many times. Its matching antigen is unknown. CDR1 LNHDA and CDR2 SQIVND come from the germline V gene (reference sequence). Germline trimming cut 6 bases from V and 5 bases from J; bases unmatched to any gene: 6. This CDR3 has 14 residues. Amplified TCR beta CDR3 regions came from RNA transcripts. First-round RT-PCR of the TCR CDR3 relied on the HTBI primer set. Using its own MiXCR run on the multiplex PCR reads, TCRdb lists one record per CDR3 protein. This table has more than 250,000 distinct CDR3 sequences, roughly 15% appearing once.

The chain carries TRBV19 and TRBJ2-2; 7 bases match TRBD1. The receptor comes from a woman aged 45-65 years with Graves' hyperthyroidism that later progressed to Graves' ophthalmopathy. Sequenced input: blood. As DNA, the CDR3 is TGTGCCAGTAGGGGACAGCTACTTACCGGGGAGCTGTTTTTT. Its protein product is CASRGQLLTGELFF.